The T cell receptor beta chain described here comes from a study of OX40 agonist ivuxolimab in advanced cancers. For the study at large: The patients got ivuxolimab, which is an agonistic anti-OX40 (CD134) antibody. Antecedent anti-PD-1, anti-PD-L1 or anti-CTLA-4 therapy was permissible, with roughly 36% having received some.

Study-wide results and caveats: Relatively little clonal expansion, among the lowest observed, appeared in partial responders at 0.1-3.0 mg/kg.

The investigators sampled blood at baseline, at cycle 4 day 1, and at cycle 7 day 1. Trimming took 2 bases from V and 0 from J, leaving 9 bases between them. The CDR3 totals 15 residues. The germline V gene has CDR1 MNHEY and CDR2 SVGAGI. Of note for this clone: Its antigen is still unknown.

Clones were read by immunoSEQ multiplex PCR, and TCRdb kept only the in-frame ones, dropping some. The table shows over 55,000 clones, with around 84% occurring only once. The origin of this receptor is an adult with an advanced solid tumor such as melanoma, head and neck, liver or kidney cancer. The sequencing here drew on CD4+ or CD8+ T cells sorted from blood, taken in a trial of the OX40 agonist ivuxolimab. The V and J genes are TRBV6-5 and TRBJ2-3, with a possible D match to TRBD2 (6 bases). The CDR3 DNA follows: TGTGCCAGCAGTTACGGCGGGATGAGCACAGATACGCAGTATTTT. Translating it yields CASSYGGMSTDTQYF.